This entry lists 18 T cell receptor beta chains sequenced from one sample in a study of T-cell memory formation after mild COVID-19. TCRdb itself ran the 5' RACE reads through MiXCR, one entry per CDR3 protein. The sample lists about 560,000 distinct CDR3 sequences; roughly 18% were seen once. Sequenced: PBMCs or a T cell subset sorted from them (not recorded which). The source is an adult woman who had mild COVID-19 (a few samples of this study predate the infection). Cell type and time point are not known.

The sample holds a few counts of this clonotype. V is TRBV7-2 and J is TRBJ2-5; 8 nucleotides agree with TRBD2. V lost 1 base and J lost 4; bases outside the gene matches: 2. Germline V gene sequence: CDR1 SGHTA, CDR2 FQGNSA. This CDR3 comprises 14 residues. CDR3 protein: CASSLGRGGETQYF. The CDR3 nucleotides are TGTGCCAGCAGCTTAGGACGGGGGGGAGAGACCCAGTACTTC.

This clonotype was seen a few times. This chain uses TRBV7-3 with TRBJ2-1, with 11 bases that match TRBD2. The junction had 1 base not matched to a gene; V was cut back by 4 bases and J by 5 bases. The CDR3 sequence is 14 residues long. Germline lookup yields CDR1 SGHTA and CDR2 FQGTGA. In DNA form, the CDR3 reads TGTGCCAGCAGCTCTAGCGGGGGGCACAATGAGCAGTTCTTC. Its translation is CASSSSGGHNEQFF.

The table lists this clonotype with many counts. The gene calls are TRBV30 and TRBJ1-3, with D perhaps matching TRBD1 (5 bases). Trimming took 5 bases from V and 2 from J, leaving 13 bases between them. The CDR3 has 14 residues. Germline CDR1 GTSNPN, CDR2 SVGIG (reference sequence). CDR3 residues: CAWGAGNPGNTIYF. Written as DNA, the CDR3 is TGTGCCTGGGGGGCAGGGAACCCTGGAAACACCATATATTTT.

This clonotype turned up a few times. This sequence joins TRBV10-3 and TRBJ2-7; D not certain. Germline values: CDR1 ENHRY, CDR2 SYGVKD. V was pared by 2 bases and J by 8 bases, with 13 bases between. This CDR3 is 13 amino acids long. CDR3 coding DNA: TGTGCCATCAGTGAGGAATTTCTCGCTAAGCAGTACTTC. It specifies CAISEEFLAKQYF.

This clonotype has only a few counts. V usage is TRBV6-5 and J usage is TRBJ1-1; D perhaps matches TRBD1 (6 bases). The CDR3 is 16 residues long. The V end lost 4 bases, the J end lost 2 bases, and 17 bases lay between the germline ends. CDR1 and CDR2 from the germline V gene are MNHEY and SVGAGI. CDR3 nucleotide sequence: TGTGCCAGCAGTTCCCCTCGAAGACAGGCCAACACTGAAGCTTTCTTT. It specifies CASSSPRRQANTEAFF.

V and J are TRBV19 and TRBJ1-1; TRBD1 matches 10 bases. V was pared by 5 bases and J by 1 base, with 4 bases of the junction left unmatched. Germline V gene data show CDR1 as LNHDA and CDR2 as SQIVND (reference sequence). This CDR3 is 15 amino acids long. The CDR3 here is CASSGRTGGNTEAFF. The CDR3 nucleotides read TGTGCCAGTAGTGGTCGGACAGGGGGGAACACTGAAGCTTTCTTT.

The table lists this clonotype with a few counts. Written as DNA, the CDR3 is TGTGCCAGCAGCTTAGGGGCCCGGGGAGGCGCCGACAGCTCCTACGAGCAGTACTTC. Translated: CASSLGARGGADSSYEQYF. V and J are TRBV7-8 and TRBJ2-7, with D possibly matching TRBD2 (6 bases). CDR3 length: 19 amino acids. The ends were cut back, 1 base at V and 0 bases at J, with 22 bases in the middle. Per the germline V gene, CDR1 is SGHVS and CDR2 is FQNEAQ.

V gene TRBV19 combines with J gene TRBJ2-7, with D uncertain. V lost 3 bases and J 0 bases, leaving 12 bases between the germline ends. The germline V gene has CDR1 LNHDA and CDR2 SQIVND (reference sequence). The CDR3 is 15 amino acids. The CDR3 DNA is TGTGCCAGTAGTATGTGGCTTAAGGCCTCCTACGAGCAGTACTTC. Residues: CASSMWLKASYEQYF.

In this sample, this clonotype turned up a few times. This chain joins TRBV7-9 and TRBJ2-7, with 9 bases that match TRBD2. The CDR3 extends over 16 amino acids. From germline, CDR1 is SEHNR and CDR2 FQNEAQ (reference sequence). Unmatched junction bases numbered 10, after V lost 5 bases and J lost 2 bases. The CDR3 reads CASSHPTSGSPYEQYF. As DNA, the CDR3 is TGTGCCAGCAGCCATCCGACTAGCGGAAGTCCCTACGAGCAGTACTTC.

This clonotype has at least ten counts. The CDR3 sequence: CASSFPPTSGYNEQFF. The CDR3 DNA is TGTGCCAGCAGTTTTCCTCCGACTAGCGGGTACAATGAGCAGTTCTTC. The chain combines TRBV12-3 or TRBV12-4 with TRBJ2-1; 10 positions match TRBD2. V gave up 3 bases and J gave up 4 bases; unmatched junction bases: 6. The CDR3 sequence is 16 residues long.

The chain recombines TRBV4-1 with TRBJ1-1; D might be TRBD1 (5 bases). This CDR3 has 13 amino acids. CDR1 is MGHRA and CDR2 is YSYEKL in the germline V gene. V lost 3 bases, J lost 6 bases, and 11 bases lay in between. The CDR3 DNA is TGCGCCAGCAGCCACGGGGCCAGGGCTGAAGCTTTCTTT. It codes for CASSHGARAEAFF.

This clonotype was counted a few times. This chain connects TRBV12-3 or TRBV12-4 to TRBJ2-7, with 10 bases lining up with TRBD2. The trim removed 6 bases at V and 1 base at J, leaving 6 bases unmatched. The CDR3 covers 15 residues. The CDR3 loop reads CASSQLAGGSYEQYF. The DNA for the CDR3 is TGTGCCAGCAGCCAATTAGCGGGAGGATCCTACGAGCAGTACTTC.

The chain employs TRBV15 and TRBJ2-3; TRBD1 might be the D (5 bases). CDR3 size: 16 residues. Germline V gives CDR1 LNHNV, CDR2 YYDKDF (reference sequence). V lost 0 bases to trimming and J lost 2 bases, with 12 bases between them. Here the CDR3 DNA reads TGTGCCACCAGCAGAGATGGTGGGGCAACCACAGATACGCAGTATTTT. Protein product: CATSRDGGATTDTQYF.

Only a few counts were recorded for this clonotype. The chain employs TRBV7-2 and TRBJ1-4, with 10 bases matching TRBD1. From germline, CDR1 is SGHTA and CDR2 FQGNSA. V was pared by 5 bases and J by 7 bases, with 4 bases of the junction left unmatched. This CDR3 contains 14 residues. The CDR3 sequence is CASSPDRGPEKLFF. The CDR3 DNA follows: TGTGCCAGCAGCCCTGACAGGGGGCCTGAAAAACTGTTTTTT.

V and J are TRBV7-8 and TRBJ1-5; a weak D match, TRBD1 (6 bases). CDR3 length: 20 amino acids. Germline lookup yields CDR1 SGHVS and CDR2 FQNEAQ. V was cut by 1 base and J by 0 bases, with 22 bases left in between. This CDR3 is CASSLVNRDVWDYSNQPQHF. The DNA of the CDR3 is TGTGCCAGCAGCTTAGTGAACAGGGACGTATGGGACTATAGCAATCAGCCCCAGCATTTT.

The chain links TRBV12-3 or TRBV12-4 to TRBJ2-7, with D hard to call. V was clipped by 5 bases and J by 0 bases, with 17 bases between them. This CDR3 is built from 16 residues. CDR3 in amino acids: CASSPIELRSSYEQYF. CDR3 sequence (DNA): TGTGCCAGCAGTCCCATTGAGCTGAGGAGCTCCTACGAGCAGTACTTC.

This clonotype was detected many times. CDR3 region: CASSLESGGIYEQYF. CDR3 coding DNA: TGTGCCAGCAGCTTAGAGTCGGGGGGGATCTACGAGCAGTACTTC. The chain carries TRBV7-6 and TRBJ2-7, with 8 bases matching TRBD2. The CDR3 has 15 residues. Germline V gives CDR1 SGHVS, CDR2 FNYEAQ. V was pared by 1 base and J by 3 bases, with 5 bases of the junction left unmatched.

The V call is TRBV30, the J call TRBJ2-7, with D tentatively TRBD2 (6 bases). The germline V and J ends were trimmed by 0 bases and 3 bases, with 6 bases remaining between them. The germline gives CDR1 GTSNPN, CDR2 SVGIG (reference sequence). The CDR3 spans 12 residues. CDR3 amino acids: CAWSVGLYEQYF. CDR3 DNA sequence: TGTGCCTGGAGTGTGGGACTCTACGAGCAGTACTTC.